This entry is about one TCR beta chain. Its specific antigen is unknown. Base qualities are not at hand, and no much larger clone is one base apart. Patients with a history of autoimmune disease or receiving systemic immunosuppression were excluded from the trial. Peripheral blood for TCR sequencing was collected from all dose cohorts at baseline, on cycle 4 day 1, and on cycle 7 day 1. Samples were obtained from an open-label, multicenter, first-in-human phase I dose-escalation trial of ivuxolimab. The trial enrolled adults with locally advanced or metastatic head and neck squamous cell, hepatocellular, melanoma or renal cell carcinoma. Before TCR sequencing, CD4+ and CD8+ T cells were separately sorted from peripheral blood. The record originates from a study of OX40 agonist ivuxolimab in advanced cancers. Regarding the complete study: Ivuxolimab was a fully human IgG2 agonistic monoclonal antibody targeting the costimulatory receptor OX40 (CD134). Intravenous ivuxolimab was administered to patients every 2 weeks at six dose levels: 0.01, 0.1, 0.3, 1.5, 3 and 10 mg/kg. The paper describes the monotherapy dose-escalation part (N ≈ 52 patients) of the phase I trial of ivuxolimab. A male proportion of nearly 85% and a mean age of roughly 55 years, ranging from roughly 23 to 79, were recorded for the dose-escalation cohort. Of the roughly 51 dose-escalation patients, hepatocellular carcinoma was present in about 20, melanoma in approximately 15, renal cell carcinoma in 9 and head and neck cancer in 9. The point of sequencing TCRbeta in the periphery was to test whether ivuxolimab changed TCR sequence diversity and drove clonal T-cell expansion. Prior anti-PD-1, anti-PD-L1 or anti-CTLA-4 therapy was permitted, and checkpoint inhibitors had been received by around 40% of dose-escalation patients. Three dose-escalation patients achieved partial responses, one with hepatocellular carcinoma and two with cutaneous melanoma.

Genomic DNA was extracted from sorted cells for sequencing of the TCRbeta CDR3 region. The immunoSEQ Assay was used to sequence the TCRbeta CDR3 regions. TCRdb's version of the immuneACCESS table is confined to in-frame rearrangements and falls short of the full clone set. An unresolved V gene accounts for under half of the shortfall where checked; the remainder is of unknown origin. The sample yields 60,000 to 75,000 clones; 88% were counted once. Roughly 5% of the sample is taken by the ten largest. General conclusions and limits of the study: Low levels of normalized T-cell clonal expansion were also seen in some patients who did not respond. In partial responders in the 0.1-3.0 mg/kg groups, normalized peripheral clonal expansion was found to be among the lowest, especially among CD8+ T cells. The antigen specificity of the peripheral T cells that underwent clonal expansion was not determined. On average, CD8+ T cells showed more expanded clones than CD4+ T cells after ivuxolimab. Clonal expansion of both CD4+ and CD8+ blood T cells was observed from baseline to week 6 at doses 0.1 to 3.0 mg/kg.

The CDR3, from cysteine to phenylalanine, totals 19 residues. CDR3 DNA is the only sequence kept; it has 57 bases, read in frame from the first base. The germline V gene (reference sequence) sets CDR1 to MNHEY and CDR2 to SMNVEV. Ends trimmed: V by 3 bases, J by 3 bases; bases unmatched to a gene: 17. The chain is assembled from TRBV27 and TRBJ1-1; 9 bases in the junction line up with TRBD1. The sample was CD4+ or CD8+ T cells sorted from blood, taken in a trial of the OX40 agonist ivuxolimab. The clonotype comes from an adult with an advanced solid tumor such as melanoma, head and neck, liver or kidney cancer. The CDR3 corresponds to CASSFIGGTGIRGHTEAFF. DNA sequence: TGTGCCAGCAGTTTTATAGGTGGGACAGGGATAAGAGGACACACTGAAGCTTTCTTT.